The text below deals with one TCR beta chain. The CDR3 extends over 14 amino acids. V lost 6 bases and J lost 6; bases outside the gene matches: 11. Germline V CDR1 and CDR2: MNHEY, SMNVEV (reference sequence). The sample belongs to a study of a mutant IDH1 vaccine in newly diagnosed glioma. The time point denotes: baseline, week 1 (first vaccination visit). The treatment denotes: pre-vaccination baseline after standard-of-care therapy. The protocol was immunoSEQ multiplex PCR, while the TCRdb copy is restricted to in-frame clones and leaves out a portion. Among about 92,000 clones listed, around 82% were seen once.

V gene TRBV27 combines with J gene TRBJ2-7; 7 nucleotides agree with TRBD1. This TCR derives from a woman between 50 and 59 years old with glioma. The source was PBMCs, collected from a glioma patient treated with radiotherapy, temozolomide or both. CDR3 residues: CASSPLTGWREQYF. For the CDR3, the DNA is TGTGCCAGCAGCCCCCTGACAGGGTGGCGCGAGCAGTACTTC.